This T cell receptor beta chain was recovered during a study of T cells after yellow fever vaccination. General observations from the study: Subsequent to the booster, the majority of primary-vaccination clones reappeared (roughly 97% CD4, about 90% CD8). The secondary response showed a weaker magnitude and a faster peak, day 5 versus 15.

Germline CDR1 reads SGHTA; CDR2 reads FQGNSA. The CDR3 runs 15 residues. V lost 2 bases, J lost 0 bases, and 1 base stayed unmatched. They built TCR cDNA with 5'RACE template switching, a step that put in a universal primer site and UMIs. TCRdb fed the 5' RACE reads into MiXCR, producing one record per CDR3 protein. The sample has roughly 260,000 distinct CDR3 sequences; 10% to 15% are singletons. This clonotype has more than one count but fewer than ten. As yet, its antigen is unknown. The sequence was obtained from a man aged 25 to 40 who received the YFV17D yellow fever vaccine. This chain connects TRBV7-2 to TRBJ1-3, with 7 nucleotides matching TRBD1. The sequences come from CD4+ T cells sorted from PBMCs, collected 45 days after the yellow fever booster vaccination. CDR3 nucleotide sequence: TGTGCCAGCAGCTTATGGGACAGCTCTGGAAACACCATATATTTT. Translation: CASSLWDSSGNTIYF.